The 5 T cell receptor beta chains reported below all come from one sample, sequenced in a study of blood T cell repertoires in COVID-19. Sequencing used immunoSEQ multiplex PCR; TCRdb keeps in-frame clones, though not all of them. The sample has roughly 250,000 clones, approximately 90% seen once; the top ten hold approximately 0.84%. The sample taken for sequencing was peripheral blood. The source of these receptors is a man aged 30-40 years with acute or convalescent COVID-19.

The genes are TRBV12-3 or TRBV12-4 and TRBJ1-1; TRBD1 matches 7 bases. The ends lost 6 bases at V and 7 bases at J; junction bases unmatched: 5. The CDR3 has 12 residues. The CDR3 spells CASSWGQIEAFF. CDR3 sequence (DNA): TGTGCCAGCAGCTGGGGACAGATTGAAGCTTTCTTT.

DNA of the CDR3: TGTGCCAGCAGTGAAGTTGTCTATGGGGGCCAACCTTATGGCTACACCTTC. Translated, it gives CASSEVVYGGQPYGYTF. The chain has TRBV6-1 and TRBJ1-2, with TRBD1 as a possible D gene (6 bases). Between the trimmed V and J ends, which lost 1 base and 5 bases, there was a span of 20 bases. This CDR3 region has 17 residues. Germline V lookup: CDR1 MNHNS, CDR2 SASEGT.

This clone was recorded once. This chain links TRBV5-4 with TRBJ1-1; 9 bases match TRBD1. Looked up from germline, CDR1 is SGHNT and CDR2 is YYREEE (reference sequence). The CDR3 is 16 residues long. V lost 3 bases, J lost 3 bases, and 9 bases stayed unmatched. CDR3: CASSSDRGVVHTEAFF. CDR3 DNA: TGTGCCAGCAGCTCCGACAGGGGGGTAGTACACACTGAAGCTTTCTTT.

The rearrangement joins TRBV6-1 to TRBJ1-2, with TRBD1 matching over 8 bases. Per the germline V gene, CDR1 is MNHNS and CDR2 is SASEGT. The trim removed 1 base at V and 10 bases at J, leaving 8 bases unmatched. The CDR3 extends over 14 amino acids. CDR3 amino acids: CASSEGTGTINYTF. The CDR3 DNA is TGTGCCAGCAGTGAAGGGACAGGGACAATTAACTACACCTTC.

A remark on this clone: One end of the junction fails to match germline, which may point to a read error. The chain carries TRBV29-1 and TRBJ2-1; 8 nucleotides match TRBD2. Per germline, CDR1 SQVTM and CDR2 ANQGSEA. The length of the CDR3 is 9 residues. CDR3 sequence reads: CSVLAGPVF. In DNA form, the CDR3 reads TGCAGCGTGTTAGCGGGGCCCGTCTTC.